The 20 T cell receptor beta chains below were found in one sample sequenced in a study of STAT5B mutations in CD4+ large granular lymphocyte leukemia. The method was immunoSEQ multiplex PCR; TCRdb's version includes in-frame clones alone and lacks a portion of them. In the table there are about 23,000 clones, about four fifths of which are singletons. What was sequenced was CD4+ T cells from blood buffy coats. The receptors stem from a human donor in good health.

The V and J genes are TRBV9 and TRBJ1-1; perhaps TRBD1 as D (5 bases). V was cut by 9 bases and J by 3 bases, with 21 bases left in between. Germline CDR1 SGDLS, CDR2 YYNGEE. The CDR3 extends over 15 amino acids. In nucleotides, the CDR3 is TGTGCCACCAACCACATAGGGGAAAAGGACACTGAAGCTTTCTTT. This translates into CATNHIGEKDTEAFF.

The chain recombines TRBV6-5 with TRBJ2-5, with 8 bases matching TRBD2. J gave up 2 bases and V 7 bases, and 3 bases lay outside the gene matches. The germline V gene has CDR1 MNHEY and CDR2 SVGAGI. This CDR3 has 13 residues. The CDR3 here is CASKREGQETQYF. DNA of the CDR3: TGTGCCAGCAAACGGGAGGGACAAGAGACCCAGTACTTC.

The CDR3 region is CAISDASNYGYTF. CDR3 bases: TGTGCCATCAGTGACGCATCTAACTATGGCTACACCTTC. The chain has TRBV10-3 and TRBJ1-2; D uncertain. Germline-derived CDR1 and CDR2 are ENHRY and SYGVKD. The CDR3 length is 13 residues. With 3 bases removed from V and 0 bases from J, the gap between germline ends came to 5 bases.

This chain uses TRBV2 with TRBJ1-3; D is possibly TRBD1 (5 bases). The CDR3 runs 14 residues. V dropped 5 bases and J dropped 0 bases, with 8 bases sitting between them. The germline V gene encodes CDR1 SNHLY and CDR2 FYNNEI. The CDR3 sequence: CASSTGRSGNTIYF. Written as DNA, the CDR3 is TGTGCCAGCAGTACAGGACGCTCTGGAAACACCATATATTTT.

The chain employs TRBV5-4 and TRBJ2-7, with 7 nucleotides matching TRBD2. V lost 0 bases and J lost 3; bases outside the gene matches: 9. CDR3 length: 16 residues. From germline, CDR1 is SGHNT and CDR2 YYREEE (reference sequence). CDR3 sequence: CASSLVGSGDNYEQYF. The DNA of the CDR3 is TGTGCCAGCAGCTTGGTAGGGAGCGGGGATAACTACGAGCAGTACTTC.

The chain joins TRBV10-3 to TRBJ2-1; the D is unclear. CDR1 and CDR2 (germline): ENHRY, SYGVKD. The CDR3 is 14 amino acids. Trimming removed 2 bases from V and 3 bases from J, with 8 bases in between. The CDR3 region is CAISERQDYNEQFF. The DNA for the CDR3 is TGTGCCATCAGTGAGCGTCAGGACTACAATGAGCAGTTCTTC.

The chain carries TRBV6-6 and TRBJ1-2; D is uncertain. This CDR3 is 15 amino acids long. In germline, CDR1 is MNHNY, CDR2 SVGAGI (reference sequence). V was trimmed by 2 bases and J by 4 bases, leaving 14 bases between them. For the CDR3, the DNA is TGTGCCAGCAGTTACAACCCAGGAAACGTCTATGGCTACACCTTC. Protein sequence: CASSYNPGNVYGYTF.

The rearrangement joins TRBV19 to TRBJ1-5; D might be TRBD1 (6 bases). The CDR3 spans 16 residues. Trimming left V 3 bases short and J 4 bases short, with 16 bases between. Germline lookup yields CDR1 LNHDA and CDR2 SQIVND (reference sequence). CDR3 sequence: CASSIISGTSNQPQHF. DNA of the CDR3: TGTGCCAGTAGTATCATCTCCGGGACATCAAATCAGCCCCAGCATTTT.

The chain uses TRBV6-1 and TRBJ2-3; TRBD2 might be the D (5 bases). There are 11 residues in the CDR3. Germline loops: CDR1 MNHNS, CDR2 SASEGT. Trimming took off 6 bases at V and 7 bases at J, with 8 bases between the two ends. This chain's CDR3 is CASSEGNTQYF. The CDR3 DNA is TGTGCCAGCAGCGAGGGAAATACGCAGTATTTT.

The V call is TRBV6-6, the J call TRBJ2-5, with D maybe TRBD2 (5 bases). V was clipped by 6 bases and J by 2 bases, with 7 bases between them. This CDR3 has 12 amino acids. Germline CDR1 is MNHNY and CDR2 is SVGAGI (reference sequence). The CDR3 DNA follows: TGTGCCAGCAGGGGAGATCAAGAGACCCAGTACTTC. It is translated as CASRGDQETQYF.

The V call is TRBV27, the J call TRBJ1-2, with no clear D. The germline V gene encodes CDR1 MNHEY and CDR2 SMNVEV (reference sequence). The CDR3 loop spans 16 amino acids. V lost 0 bases, J lost 5 bases, and 16 bases lay in between. CDR3 DNA sequence: TGTGCCAGCAGTTTATCAGCAGCCCGCGGCGGATATGGCTACACCTTC. This gives the protein CASSLSAARGGYGYTF.

This chain links TRBV7-6 with TRBJ1-1; D unresolved. Trimming pared 1 base from V and 0 bases from J, leaving 9 bases between. The CDR3 extends over 15 amino acids. CDR1 SGHVS and CDR2 FNYEAQ come from the germline V gene. DNA for the CDR3: TGTGCCAGCAGCTTAGTCTTACAAGTGAACACTGAAGCTTTCTTT. Its translation: CASSLVLQVNTEAFF. Drawing the rest from reference TRBV7-6 and TRBJ1-1, the complete variable domain is GAGVSQSPRYKVTKRGQDVALRCDPISGHVSLYWYRQALGQGPEFLTYFNYEAQQDKSGLPNDRFSAERPEGSISTLTIQRTEQRDSAMYRCASSLVLQVNTEAFFGQGTRLTVV.

The J gene is TRBJ1-2, the V gene TRBV6-5; D not resolved. The V end lost 6 bases, the J end lost 7 bases, and 15 bases lay between the germline ends. Germline-derived CDR1 and CDR2 are MNHEY and SVGAGI. The CDR3 runs 13 residues. The CDR3 spells CASSYLSLGGYTF. The CDR3 nucleotides read TGTGCCAGCAGCTACCTTTCCCTGGGTGGCTACACCTTC.

V and J are TRBV7-9 and TRBJ2-3; TRBD2 is a possible D gene (6 bases). V was shortened by 5 bases and J by 2 bases, with 17 bases between the two germline ends. Germline CDR1 SEHNR, CDR2 FQNEAQ (reference sequence). CDR3 length: 16 amino acids. CDR3 sequence reads: CASSPGWDSITDTQYF. The CDR3 DNA reads TGTGCCAGCAGCCCAGGCTGGGACTCGATCACAGATACGCAGTATTTT.

This chain links TRBV15 with TRBJ2-5, with unresolved D. The CDR3 runs 13 residues. Germline lookup yields CDR1 LNHNV and CDR2 YYDKDF (reference sequence). V gave up 0 bases and J gave up 4 bases, with 6 bases separating them. The CDR3 is CATSRDRSETQYF. DNA for the CDR3: TGTGCCACCAGCAGAGACCGGTCAGAGACCCAGTACTTC.

This chain connects TRBV4-1 to TRBJ2-2; tentatively, D is TRBD2 (6 bases). V was trimmed by 3 bases and J by 5 bases, leaving 13 bases between them. The CDR3 runs 15 residues. Per the germline V gene, CDR1 is MGHRA and CDR2 is YSYEKL. The CDR3 bases are TGCGCCAGCAGCCACATACCACGGGAGACCGGGGAGCTGTTTTTT. It translates to CASSHIPRETGELFF.

This chain links TRBV7-9 with TRBJ1-4; possibly TRBD1 for D (5 bases). The CDR3 runs 15 residues. CDR1 is SEHNR and CDR2 is FQNEAQ in the germline V gene (reference sequence). V was pared by 3 bases and J by 5 bases, with 13 bases between. In DNA form, the CDR3 reads TGTGCCAGCAGCTTGAATCGGGGCCTAAATGAAAAACTGTTTTTT. It encodes CASSLNRGLNEKLFF.

The chain has TRBV12-5 and TRBJ2-1, with TRBD2 matching over 7 bases. In germline, CDR1 is LGHNT, CDR2 FRNRAP. The ends lost 2 bases at V and 0 bases at J; junction bases unmatched: 7. There are 17 residues in the CDR3. CDR3 amino acids: CASGLTLRGSSYNEQFF. The CDR3 nucleotides are TGTGCTAGTGGTTTGACGCTGCGGGGGAGCTCCTACAATGAGCAGTTCTTC.

The chain employs TRBV30 and TRBJ1-2; D unresolved. Trimming pared 0 bases from V and 6 bases from J, leaving 11 bases between. This CDR3 has 13 amino acids. Germline loops: CDR1 GTSNPN, CDR2 SVGIG (reference sequence). The CDR3 sequence: CAWSVGVGNGYTF. In nucleotides, the CDR3 is TGTGCCTGGAGTGTAGGTGTAGGAAATGGCTACACCTTC.

This chain connects TRBV7-6 to TRBJ2-5; D gene uncertain. Trimming pared 4 bases from V and 4 bases from J, leaving 16 bases between. The CDR3 contains 15 residues. CDR1 is SGHVS and CDR2 is FNYEAQ in the germline V gene. CDR3 loop: CASSSPGLARETQYF. The CDR3, as DNA: TGTGCCAGCAGCTCCCCTGGGTTAGCTCGAGAGACCCAGTACTTC.